These T cell receptor beta chains were read from a single sample in a study of cytomegalovirus exposure and HLA in healthy donors. Some clones are missing from TCRdb's copy, which holds only in-frame ones; the method was immunoSEQ multiplex PCR. In the table there are 150,000 to 180,000 clones, around 79% of which are singletons. The sequencing input was PBMCs. The receptors derive from a man aged 30-40 years in good health and CMV-seropositive. The conserved cysteine and the conserved F or W are not part of the CDR3 here. Not every row has a clone size; where given, it reads once, few, many or a size class.

CDR3	V	size
ASSVRVGQPQH	TRBV6-5	few
ASSIAGWSNTEAF	TRBV19	-
ASSLERGYT	TRBV2	-
ASSPDDGQETQY	TRBV19	-
ASSLRTDSNQPQH	TRBV28	-
ASSYGGGFLGTQY	TRBV6-5	-
ASSQDFGGRAWGTQY	TRBV4-1	-
ASSYSASTDTQY	TRBV6-6	-
ASSFRWQGHLESKGYT	TRBV27	few
ATAGGANEKLF	TRBV10-3	-
ASSLDLGGGGSTGELF	TRBV5-6	-
ASSWGTSGKETQY	TRBV7-8	-
ASSSLGGSTDTQY	TRBV5-6	-
ASSPADRTAEAF	TRBV11-2	-
ASSRQNTGELF	TRBV28	-
ASRQGRALSNQPQH	TRBV28	-
AWSTGFQETQY	TRBV30	-
ATSTRQGGTYEQY	TRBV15	once
AWSVRASQPNQPQH	TRBV30	few
ASSSWGQKDEKLF	TRBV6-5	-
ASSVGPKGAKNIQY	TRBV9	-
SGGTGTGNEQY	TRBV29-1	-
ASSQDRGNQPQH	TRBV4-1	-
ASSYQQGNYGYT	TRBV6-5	-
ASSKVTGREQY	TRBV4-3	-
ASSSRQGNQPQH	TRBV28	few
ASSPRGGWEQY	TRBV4-2	-
ASSPRATTNEKLF	TRBV18	few
ASSYSLNRGNYGYT	TRBV27	-
ASSSRGTGGYEQY	TRBV7-2	-
ASSLGASGSYNEQF	TRBV5-1	-
ASSDPRNTEAF	TRBV25-1	-
ASSPLMRNSPLH	TRBV11-1	-
ASSLLTGLEQY	TRBV27	-
SVEDGRGGINYGYT	TRBV29-1	-
ASSLPGLGETQY	TRBV5-6	few
ASSYQTGGAYGYT	TRBV27	-
ASSETGQGKDEQF	TRBV25-1	-
AITDTQNQPQH	TRBV10-3	few
ASSDALAGGTDTQY	TRBV9	-
AWSAMREKLF	TRBV30	-